The clone carrying this T cell receptor beta chain was counted at least ten times. These data originate in a study of tumor and adjacent non-tumor tissue in lung cancer. The library came from three nested PCR rounds adapted from ARM-PCR protocols. TCRdb re-called the multiplex PCR reads through MiXCR, storing one row per CDR3 protein. The sample gives under 140,000 distinct CDR3 sequences, 84% of which show up once; 20% to 25% is in the top ten. The template was RNA from unsorted bulk tissue. CDR3 size: 13 residues. V lost 8 bases and J lost 9; bases outside the gene matches: 13. Germline-derived CDR1 and CDR2 are SQVTM and ANQGSEA.

This chain connects TRBV29-1 to TRBJ2-4, with 7 bases identical to TRBD1. This receptor was identified in a man in his sixties or seventies with non-small cell lung cancer. Sequences were obtained from lung tumor tissue. The CDR3 reads CSTSTGDRGIQYF. DNA of the CDR3: TGCAGCACCTCTACCGGGGACAGAGGCATTCAGTACTTC.